This TCR beta chain was recorded in a study of T cells in localized non-small cell lung cancer. Study-level points and caveats: Without multi-region sequencing, intratumor heterogeneity could not be excluded. Exceeding tumor, uninvolved adjacent lung had the highest T cell clonality. An association was observed between higher blood T cell density and longer overall survival. A median of roughly 57 clones ranked among the top 100 in tumor appeared in adjacent lung.

A few counts support this clone. Its antigen is not known. The data were produced by immunoSEQ multiplex PCR, yet TCRdb's version contains in-frame clones alone and is incomplete. The repertoire holds roughly 27,000 clones, with approximately 90% as singletons. This clonotype originated in a female donor older than 55 with stage I lung adenocarcinoma. The source material was peripheral blood, sampled before any cancer treatment.

In nucleotides, the CDR3 is TGCGCCAGCAGCCCCGGGACAGGGAACGGAAACACCATATATTTT. It specifies CASSPGTGNGNTIYF. The chain is built from TRBV4-1 and TRBJ1-3; 9 bases map to TRBD1. V lost 4 bases, J lost 4 bases, and 5 bases stayed unmatched. Germline values: CDR1 MGHRA, CDR2 YSYEKL. The CDR3 loop spans 15 amino acids.